This T cell receptor (beta chain) was retrieved from a study of shared clonotypes between healthy human individuals. About the study: In total, the donors were a couple of women and a few men aged 18 to 49.

Sequencing was performed with immunoSEQ multiplex PCR; in TCRdb, only in-frame clones are kept and a portion is missing. The table has 2 million to 2.5 million clones, approximately 96% seen once; the top ten hold roughly 0.13%. For this clone: Its specificity is unknown. Other DNA sequences in the sample encode the same CDR3.

Into CD45RA+ naive and CD45RA-negative memory subsets, the CD4+ cells were split. Study outcomes and limitations: Four donors shared around 5% of their naive CD4 clonotypes. Larger richness was generally estimated for naive than memory subsets.

Germline loops: CDR1 MNHNS, CDR2 SASEGT. Losses at the gene ends were 1 base for V and 3 bases for J; bases not matched to a gene: 1. The CDR3 consists of 15 residues. The sequence derives from a man between 18 and 29 years old in good health. Sequencing was performed on naive CD4+ T cells sorted from blood. Subset described: CD45RA+ positively selected. This chain connects TRBV6-1 to TRBJ1-5; 9 bases agree with TRBD1. CDR3 region: CASSEGDRVNQPQHF. CDR3 nucleotides: TGTGCCAGCAGTGAAGGGGACAGGGTCAATCAGCCCCAGCATTTT.